Listed here are 14 T cell receptor beta chains from one sample, sequenced in a study of blood T cells in healthy people across ages. A sample-barcoded 5' primer and a J-beta primer mix were used in a second PCR of about 7 to 11 cycles. TCRdb passed the 5' RACE reads through MiXCR, listing each CDR3 protein once. The repertoire holds over 500,000 distinct CDR3 sequences, 45% to 60% seen once, with less than 15% in the top ten. What was sequenced was blood. These receptors all come from an elderly woman in good health.

Details on this clonotype: A clone one base away is much larger, so this may be a read error. This chain connects TRBV7-9 to TRBJ2-3; D is unclear. V lost 8 bases and J 4 bases, leaving 13 bases between the germline ends. Per the germline V gene, CDR1 is SEHNR and CDR2 is FQNEAQ (reference sequence). This CDR3 contains 13 residues. The CDR3 sequence: CASVIWAADTQYF. The CDR3 coding sequence is TGTGCCAGCGTAATCTGGGCGGCAGATACGCAGTATTTT.

The V and J genes are TRBV11-2 and TRBJ2-5; 7 nucleotides align to TRBD2. CDR1 and CDR2 (germline): SGHAT, FQNNGV. This CDR3 contains 16 residues. After removal of 3 bases from V and 1 base from J, the junction contained 8 bases not matched to a gene. The CDR3 region has the DNA TGTGCCAGCAGCTTTTCCCACCGGGGGGTCCAAGAGACCCAGTACTTC. This gives the protein CASSFSHRGVQETQYF.

The genes are TRBV20-1 and TRBJ2-1; D may be TRBD2 (5 bases). Trimming took 3 bases from V and 9 from J, leaving 21 bases between them. CDR1 and CDR2 (germline): DFQATT, SNEGSKA (reference sequence). CDR3 size: 15 residues. The CDR3 region has the DNA TGCAGTGCTAGGGACGCCCTCGGGGATGGACTTGAGCAGTTCTTC. Translating it yields CSARDALGDGLEQFF.

On this clonotype itself: This may stem from a read error, because a much larger clone lies one nucleotide away. This chain joins TRBV5-1 and TRBJ2-3, with TRBD1 identical over 8 bases. The CDR3 sequence is 14 residues long. With V trimmed by 4 bases and J by 4 bases, 5 bases remained unmatched. The germline V gene encodes CDR1 SGHRS and CDR2 YFSETQ. The CDR3, as DNA: TGCGCCAGCAGCAAAGGACAGGGCGCAGATACGCAGTATTTT. Its translation is CASSKGQGADTQYF.

The chain recombines TRBV7-2 with TRBJ2-4, with 8 bases identical to TRBD2. The closer fit of TRBJ2-7 to the DNA end suggests the J call may be wrong. Germline assignment: CDR1 SGHTA and CDR2 FQGNSA. This CDR3 has 15 amino acids. CDR3 sequence (DNA): TGTGCCAGCAGTCTAGCGGGCCAAGGGGCCTACGAGCAGTACTTC. As protein: CASSLAGQGAYEQYF.

This chain uses TRBV13 with TRBJ2-7, with 9 bases fitting TRBD1. Germline V gene sequence: CDR1 PRHDT, CDR2 FYEKMQ (reference sequence). With V trimmed by 5 bases and J by 6 bases, 11 bases remained unmatched. The CDR3 has 15 amino acids. In nucleotides, the CDR3 is TGTGCCAGCAGCCCTCCGGGACAGGGTTCGTCCGAGCAGTACTTC. Its translation: CASSPPGQGSSEQYF.

This chain links TRBV12-3 or TRBV12-4 with TRBJ2-3, with 11 bases aligning to TRBD2. Trimming took 1 base from V and 2 from J; bases not matched to a gene: 8. The CDR3 sequence is 18 residues long. The CDR3 loop reads CASSLGTGTSGYTDTQYF. Written as DNA, the CDR3 is TGTGCCAGCAGTTTAGGCACTGGGACTAGCGGATACACAGATACGCAGTATTTT.

This clonotype was seen many times. The chain carries TRBV28 and TRBJ2-7; either TRBD1 or TRBD2 may supply D (6 bases each). The CDR3 covers 15 residues. Germline CDR1 MDHEN, CDR2 SYDVKM. The V end lost 8 bases, the J end lost 4 bases, and 21 bases lay between the germline ends. The chain's CDR3 is CASGPRRGSSYEQYF. CDR3 DNA sequence: TGTGCCAGCGGTCCTCGGAGGGGGAGTTCATACGAGCAGTACTTC.

Concerning this clonotype: A much larger clone is a single base away; this may be a read error. The CDR3 region is CASSSVSGGIDTQYF. The CDR3 region has the DNA TGCGCCAGCAGCTCCGTTTCGGGGGGCATAGATACGCAGTATTTT. The rearrangement joins TRBV5-1 to TRBJ2-3; perhaps TRBD2 as D (7 bases). This CDR3 has 15 amino acids. Trimming pared 3 bases from V and 5 bases from J, leaving 16 bases between. CDR1 is SGHRS and CDR2 is YFSETQ in the germline V gene.

The J gene is TRBJ1-2, the V gene TRBV20-1; no clear D. Germline V gene sequence: CDR1 DFQATT, CDR2 SNEGSKA (reference sequence). The CDR3 spans 12 residues. Trimming pared 3 bases from V and 8 bases from J, leaving 13 bases between. The CDR3 DNA sequence: TGCAGTGCTAGGAGCACGATAGGCGGCTACACCTTC. Its protein is CSARSTIGGYTF.

The rearrangement links TRBV29-1 to TRBJ2-7; D gene uncertain. Trimming took 5 bases from V and 0 from J, leaving 11 bases between them. This CDR3 spans 13 amino acids. Germline V lookup: CDR1 SQVTM, CDR2 ANQGSEA. The CDR3 reads CSVTLISSYEQYF. In nucleotides, the CDR3 is TGCAGCGTTACCCTGATAAGCTCCTACGAGCAGTACTTC.

This clonotype was seen many times. The chain employs TRBV12-3 or TRBV12-4 and TRBJ2-1; D is perhaps TRBD1 (6 bases). The CDR3 totals 11 residues. V lost 5 bases to trimming and J lost 9 bases, with 8 bases between them. In nucleotides, the CDR3 is TGTGCCAGCAGTCCAGGGGTTGAGCAGTTCTTC. It is translated as CASSPGVEQFF.

This clonotype came up a few times. A read error may be the cause here, since a much bigger clone is one base away. This chain links TRBV5-1 with TRBJ2-5, with D tentatively TRBD1 or TRBD2 (5 bases each). CDR1 and CDR2 from the germline V gene are SGHRS and YFSETQ. The CDR3 consists of 15 residues. The V end lost 0 bases, the J end lost 11 bases, and 20 bases lay between the germline ends. This CDR3 is CASSLEPSGANEQYF. The CDR3 DNA reads as TGCGCCAGCAGCTTGGAGCCCTCCGGGGCTAATGAGCAGTACTTC.

This clonotype was recorded a few times. The chain has TRBV9 and TRBJ2-3, with D maybe TRBD2 (5 bases). The CDR3 totals 13 residues. Trimming removed 2 bases from V and 2 bases from J, with 6 bases in between. Germline CDR1 is SGDLS and CDR2 is YYNGEE. DNA of the CDR3: TGTGCCAGCAGCGTGAGGGCCACAGATACGCAGTATTTT. Amino acid sequence: CASSVRATDTQYF.